These 29 T cell receptor beta chains originate from one sample sequenced in a study of sequential checkpoint blockade in melanoma. Profiling relied on immunoSEQ multiplex PCR, and the TCRdb table lists in-frame clones only, not all of them. The sample consists of some 9,200 clones, around 23% of them appearing once. Treatment specified: randomized to nivolumab then ipilimumab (arm A) or the reverse (arm B). The specimen comprised tumor tissue (inferred from file names), sampled from a patient given nivolumab and ipilimumab in sequence. Receptor source: a human donor with melanoma.

The CDR3 loop is CASSNSGGGGETQYF. The CDR3 DNA sequence: TGCGCCAGCAGCAACAGCGGGGGAGGGGGAGAGACCCAGTACTTC. The V gene is TRBV5-1, the J gene TRBJ2-5, with 8 bases matching TRBD2. This CDR3 is 15 amino acids long. After removal of 4 bases from V and 4 bases from J, the junction contained 9 bases not matched to a gene. Germline V gene data show CDR1 as SGHRS and CDR2 as YFSETQ.

This clone was detected many times. The V gene is TRBV28, the J gene TRBJ2-1; TRBD2 might be the D (6 bases). This CDR3 has 15 residues. The germline CDR1 and CDR2 sequences are MDHEN and SYDVKM. Trimming removed 4 bases at V and 5 bases at J, with 15 bases between. The chain's CDR3 is CASSSYETSHNEQFF. The CDR3, as DNA: TGTGCCAGCAGTTCGTATGAGACTAGTCACAATGAGCAGTTCTTC.

This clone appeared many times. The rearrangement links TRBV6-8 to TRBJ1-2; D gene ambiguous. CDR1 is MNHGY, CDR2 SAAAGT, per germline. Trimming cost V 4 bases and J 7 bases, with 10 bases left between them. The CDR3 is 12 residues long. CDR3 nucleotide sequence: TGTGCCAGCAGTTCCCCACCGATTGGCTACACCTTC. It is translated as CASSSPPIGYTF.

This clone occurred a few times. The gene calls are TRBV7-4 and TRBJ1-1, with 11 nucleotides matching TRBD1. Losses at the gene ends were 5 bases for V and 8 bases for J; bases not matched to a gene: 4. Germline V gives CDR1 SGHVT, CDR2 SQSDAQ. CDR3 size: 13 residues. The chain's CDR3 is CASSRTGGHEAFF. The CDR3 DNA follows: TGTGCCAGCAGCAGGACAGGGGGCCACGAAGCTTTCTTT.

This clone was counted between two and nine times. This chain joins TRBV6-8 and TRBJ2-2, with a possible D match to TRBD1 (6 bases). Per germline, CDR1 MNHGY and CDR2 SAAAGT. The germline V and J ends were trimmed by 8 bases and 1 base, with 11 bases remaining between them. The CDR3 extends over 14 amino acids. CDR3 in amino acids: CASYLGQNTGELFF. Here the CDR3 DNA reads TGTGCCAGCTACCTGGGACAGAACACCGGGGAGCTGTTTTTT.

In its sample, this clone ranks as medium-sized. This chain links TRBV5-1 with TRBJ2-1; 8 bases fit TRBD2. The CDR3 has 15 amino acids. Germline V CDR1 and CDR2: SGHRS, YFSETQ. V shed 2 bases and J 8 bases; nucleotides not matched to a gene: 9. The CDR3 here is CASSFLRGDEYEQFF. The CDR3 coding sequence is TGCGCCAGCAGCTTTCTGCGGGGGGATGAGTATGAGCAGTTCTTC.

This chain connects TRBV30 to TRBJ1-1, with a tentative D call TRBD1 (6 bases). V was cut by 2 bases and J by 1 base, with 8 bases left in between. CDR1 and CDR2 (germline): GTSNPN, SVGIG (reference sequence). The CDR3 is 13 amino acids. The DNA for the CDR3 is TGTGCCTGGAGTCCGGGACAGAACACTGAAGCTTTCTTT. The encoded protein is CAWSPGQNTEAFF.

The V call is TRBV19, the J call TRBJ1-1, with D unresolved. V was shortened by 4 bases and J by 6 bases, with 15 bases between the two germline ends. CDR3 length: 14 residues. CDR1 LNHDA and CDR2 SQIVND come from the germline V gene (reference sequence). The CDR3 loop reads CASSTDLNVPEAFF. In DNA form, the CDR3 reads TGTGCCAGTAGTACCGACCTCAACGTTCCTGAAGCTTTCTTT.

This clone was counted between two and nine times. The rearrangement joins TRBV6-8 to TRBJ1-6, with 9 bases lining up with TRBD1. CDR1 and CDR2 from the germline V gene are MNHGY and SAAAGT. The CDR3 is 18 amino acids. Losses at the gene ends were 2 bases for V and 6 bases for J; bases not matched to a gene: 11. The CDR3 DNA reads TGTGCCAGCAGTTACACCCTGGGGACAGGGCAATCTAATTCACCCCTCCACTTT. It translates to CASSYTLGTGQSNSPLHF.

J is TRBJ2-2 and V is TRBV28; 8 positions match TRBD2. Germline loops: CDR1 MDHEN, CDR2 SYDVKM. This CDR3 contains 18 residues. V shed 0 bases, J shed 1 base, and the junction held 7 bases outside the gene matches. CDR3 region: CASSLWAPRGVNTGELFF. The CDR3 nucleotides read TGTGCCAGCAGTTTATGGGCCCCGCGGGGGGTGAACACCGGGGAGCTGTTTTTT.

The chain combines TRBV6-8 with TRBJ1-2; D gene unclear. V lost 0 bases and J lost 10, with 12 bases in between. Per germline, CDR1 MNHGY and CDR2 SAAAGT. This CDR3 comprises 13 residues. CDR3 amino acids: CASSYSAGNNYTF. The CDR3 DNA follows: TGTGCCAGCAGTTACTCGGCAGGAAATAACTACACCTTC.

This clone has more than one count but fewer than ten. The CDR3, as DNA: TGTGCCAGCAGTTACTCGTCTACAGGGGCCGGGGAGCTGTTTTTT. Protein sequence: CASSYSSTGAGELFF. The chain is built from TRBV6-8 and TRBJ2-2; 7 nucleotides match TRBD1. Per germline, CDR1 MNHGY and CDR2 SAAAGT. The V gene end was trimmed by 0 bases and the J gene end by 6 bases; junction bases not matched to a gene: 4. There are 15 residues in the CDR3.

This chain connects TRBV6-8 to TRBJ1-6, with 7 nucleotides matching TRBD1. CDR3 length equals 16 residues. Per germline, CDR1 MNHGY and CDR2 SAAAGT. V lost 5 bases and J lost 6; bases outside the gene matches: 10. The CDR3: CASSVQTGMGNSPLHF. The CDR3 DNA follows: TGTGCCAGCAGTGTACAGACAGGGATGGGTAATTCACCCCTCCACTTT.

This clone was detected a few times. Its ends do not fully match the called genes, so a read error is possible. This chain connects TRBV6-8 to TRBJ2-5; D is perhaps TRBD1 or TRBD2 (5 bases each). CDR1 is MNHGY, CDR2 SAAAGT, per germline. The CDR3 extends over 14 amino acids. Here the CDR3 DNA reads TGTGCCATCAGTCTCGGCAGGGACGGGGAGACCCAGTACTTC. It encodes CAISLGRDGETQYF.

V gene TRBV25-1 combines with J gene TRBJ1-2, with TRBD1 matching 7 bases. With V trimmed by 4 bases and J by 3 bases, 11 bases remained unmatched. The CDR3 sequence is 16 residues long. Germline lookup yields CDR1 MGHDK and CDR2 SYGVNS. CDR3 protein: CASSGPQGGAYYGYTF. CDR3 in DNA: TGTGCCAGCAGTGGACCCCAAGGGGGCGCTTACTATGGCTACACCTTC.

This clone is medium-sized within its sample. The gene calls are TRBV18 and TRBJ1-1; D gene unclear. Germline CDR1 is KGHSH and CDR2 is LQKENI. This CDR3 contains 14 residues. The V and J ends lost 2 bases and 1 base respectively, with 8 bases between them. In DNA, the CDR3 is TGTGCCAGCTCACCAGTCGACAAGAACACTGAAGCTTTCTTT. This translates into CASSPVDKNTEAFF.

This sequence joins TRBV14 and TRBJ2-1; 7 bases are a match to TRBD2. V dropped 4 bases and J dropped 4; count of bases not matched to a gene: 1. The CDR3 extends over 13 amino acids. The germline gives CDR1 SGHDN, CDR2 FVKESK. CDR3 region: CASSRGGYNEQFF. The CDR3 region has the DNA TGTGCCAGCAGCCGGGGGGGGTACAATGAGCAGTTCTTC.

The chain links TRBV6-8 to TRBJ1-1, with 9 bases matching TRBD1. The CDR3 totals 15 residues. J was trimmed by 1 base and V by 7 bases; bases with no gene match: 7. CDR1 is MNHGY, CDR2 SAAAGT, per germline. The CDR3 spells CASTEGQGWNTEAFF. CDR3 coding DNA: TGTGCCAGCACTGAGGGACAGGGCTGGAACACTGAAGCTTTCTTT.

The rearrangement uses TRBV4-1 and TRBJ2-3, with 10 bases lining up with TRBD2. The germline V gene encodes CDR1 MGHRA and CDR2 YSYEKL. V trimming: 1 base; J trimming: 11 bases; junction bases outside the gene matches: 0. The CDR3 loop spans 12 amino acids. CDR3 sequence reads: CASSQASGRQYF. The CDR3 DNA reads TGCGCCAGCAGCCAAGCTAGCGGGAGGCAGTATTTT.

Judged by abundance, this clone is large. V usage is TRBV15 and J usage is TRBJ1-1, with D maybe TRBD1 (5 bases). Trimming cost V 1 base and J 11 bases, with 17 bases left between them. CDR1 is LNHNV and CDR2 is YYDKDF in the germline V gene (reference sequence). The CDR3 extends over 14 amino acids. The CDR3, as DNA: TGTGCCACCAGCAGAGCCCGGGACGTTTCCTTCGCTTTCTTT. It codes for CATSRARDVSFAFF.

The gene calls are TRBV11-3 and TRBJ1-2; D not certain. The CDR3 length is 15 residues. CDR1 is SGHNT and CDR2 is YENEEA in the germline V gene. Trimming removed 0 bases at V and 5 bases at J, with 13 bases between. CDR3 loop: CASSLDPLDFYGYTF. In nucleotides, the CDR3 is TGTGCCAGCAGCTTAGACCCCCTGGACTTTTATGGCTACACCTTC.

The chain couples TRBV5-1 to TRBJ2-3, with D possibly being TRBD1 or TRBD2 (5 bases each). Trimming cost V 0 bases and J 5 bases, with 13 bases left between them. This CDR3 has 15 residues. Looked up from germline, CDR1 is SGHRS and CDR2 is YFSETQ. The CDR3: CASSLEGREIDTQYF. DNA for the CDR3: TGCGCCAGCAGCTTGGAGGGCAGGGAGATAGATACGCAGTATTTT.

In this sample, this clone turned up a few times. The chain joins TRBV6-8 to TRBJ2-5; 9 bases map to TRBD1. V was clipped by 10 bases and J by 5 bases; unmatched bases: 17. CDR3 size: 16 residues. The germline V gene has CDR1 MNHGY and CDR2 SAAAGT. The CDR3 DNA reads TGTGCCACCAAGTGGCTCAGTGGGACAGGGCCCGAGACCCAGTACTTC. Translation gives CATKWLSGTGPETQYF.

The chain has TRBV11-3 and TRBJ2-2; TRBD1 agrees at 10 bases. V trimming: 2 bases; J trimming: 1 base; junction bases outside the gene matches: 7. The CDR3 totals 18 residues. Germline V lookup: CDR1 SGHNT, CDR2 YENEEA. The CDR3 DNA follows: TGTGCCAGCAGCTTACTGGTCGGGACAGGGGTGAACACCGGGGAGCTGTTTTTT. Translating gives CASSLLVGTGVNTGELFF.

The chain recombines TRBV19 with TRBJ1-1, with D hard to call. V shed 5 bases and J shed 1 base, with 5 bases lying between them. Germline loops: CDR1 LNHDA, CDR2 SQIVND (reference sequence). This CDR3 is built from 12 residues. In nucleotides, the CDR3 is TGTGCCAGTAGTCGCCAGAACACTGAAGCTTTCTTT. Translated, it gives CASSRQNTEAFF.

This clone was seen a few times. This sequence joins TRBV23-1 and TRBJ1-1, with no clear D. TRBV23-1 is flagged as an ORF with uncertain function. The CDR3 is 13 residues long. Trimming removed 6 bases from V and 1 base from J, with 9 bases in between. As DNA, the CDR3 is TGCGCCAGCAGCTTGTGGGAGAACACTGAAGCTTTCTTT. Residues: CASSLWENTEAFF.

This clone was observed a few times. Other DNA sequences of this sample code for an identical CDR3. The chain links TRBV28 to TRBJ1-1, with 8 nucleotides matching TRBD1. After removal of 4 bases from V and 3 bases from J, the junction contained 4 bases not matched to a gene. Germline V CDR1 and CDR2: MDHEN, SYDVKM. The CDR3 length is 14 residues. CDR3 region: CASSSGGKDTEAFF. The CDR3 region has the DNA TGTGCCAGCAGTTCAGGGGGCAAGGACACTGAAGCTTTCTTT.

This chain joins TRBV28 and TRBJ1-4; 8 bases agree with TRBD1. The CDR3 covers 18 residues. The trim removed 1 base at V and 5 bases at J, leaving 12 bases unmatched. Germline V gene lookup returns CDR1 MDHEN and CDR2 SYDVKM. As DNA, the CDR3 is TGTGCCAGCAGTTTATCCGGGACAGGCAAGCGAATGAATGAAAAACTGTTTTTT. It yields the protein CASSLSGTGKRMNEKLFF. Full variable domain (rest looked up from reference TRBV28 and TRBJ1-4): DVKVTQSSRYLVKRTGEKVFLECVQDMDHENMFWYRQDPGLGLRLIYFSYDVKMKEKGDIPEGYSVSREKKERFSLILESASTNQTSMYLCASSLSGTGKRMNEKLFFGSGTQLSVL.

This clone was detected a few times. The chain uses TRBV14 and TRBJ2-7; D possibly corresponds to TRBD2 (5 bases). Looked up from germline, CDR1 is SGHDN and CDR2 is FVKESK. Deletions cut 4 bases from V and 2 bases from J, with 15 bases between. The CDR3 is 15 residues long. CDR3 bases: TGTGCCAGCAGCCCCAGGACGACTAATACCTACGAGCAGTACTTC. Protein: CASSPRTTNTYEQYF.